A single sample gave rise to the 28 T cell receptor beta chains below, sequenced in a study of CD8 T cells in ankylosing spondylitis. TCRdb re-called the 5' RACE reads with MiXCR, one entry per CDR3 protein. The data show some 220,000 distinct CDR3 sequences, roughly 10% seen once. The sequenced sample consisted of blood, either unsorted or a sorted T cell fraction (not recorded which). These TCRs come from a male donor with ankylosing spondylitis or in good health (not recorded which).

This clonotype was counted ten times or more. This rearrangement joins TRBV7-6 to TRBJ1-2, with D tentatively TRBD1 (6 bases). The CDR3 length is 16 residues. The germline CDR1 and CDR2 sequences are SGHVS and FNYEAQ. V was cut by 1 base and J by 4 bases, with 16 bases left in between. CDR3 amino acids: CASSLEGEALGYGYTF. CDR3 DNA sequence: TGTGCCAGCAGCTTAGAGGGGGAGGCGTTAGGCTATGGCTACACCTTC. The full variable domain, its missing parts supplied by reference TRBV7-6 and TRBJ1-2, is GAGVSQSPRYKVTKRGQDVALRCDPISGHVSLYWYRQALGQGPEFLTYFNYEAQQDKSGLPNDRFSAERPEGSISTLTIQRTEQRDSAMYRCASSLEGEALGYGYTFGSGTRLTVV.

At least ten counts were recorded for this clonotype. This rearrangement joins TRBV6-1 to TRBJ2-1, with a possible D match to TRBD2 (5 bases). The CDR3 is 13 amino acids. V was cut by 7 bases and J by 8 bases, with 15 bases left in between. Germline CDR1 is MNHNS and CDR2 is SASEGT. The CDR3 loop reads CASKTRAGDEQFF. The CDR3 DNA sequence: TGTGCCAGCAAAACTAGGGCCGGGGATGAGCAGTTCTTC.

The rearrangement uses TRBV5-5 and TRBJ1-5; 7 bases line up with TRBD1. The CDR3 consists of 14 residues. Germline lookup yields CDR1 SGHKS and CDR2 YYEKEE (reference sequence). Unmatched junction bases numbered 3, after V lost 2 bases and J lost 4 bases. The CDR3 DNA reads as TGTGCCAGCAGCTTAGGGACAGCAAATCAGCCCCAGCATTTT. It yields the protein CASSLGTANQPQHF.

This clonotype was counted many times. The J gene is TRBJ2-2, the V gene TRBV5-1, with D tentatively TRBD1 (5 bases). V gave up 7 bases and J gave up 9 bases, with 25 bases separating them. Germline V gene sequence: CDR1 SGHRS, CDR2 YFSETQ. The CDR3 totals 16 residues. In DNA, the CDR3 is TGCGCCAGCTACTCCTTAGGGGCCACCCCTACAAGGGAGCTGTTTTTT. It specifies CASYSLGATPTRELFF.

This clonotype was counted at least ten times. The V gene is TRBV12-3 or TRBV12-4, the J gene TRBJ1-5, with D unclear. The CDR3 contains 13 residues. Trimming pared 3 bases from V and 4 bases from J, leaving 7 bases between. The CDR3 spells CASSFPGNQPQHF. The CDR3 nucleotides are TGTGCCAGCAGTTTTCCAGGTAATCAGCCCCAGCATTTT.

This chain joins TRBV7-9 and TRBJ1-4; possible D gene TRBD1, 5 bases. Between the trimmed V and J ends, which lost 5 bases and 3 bases, there was a span of 13 bases. Germline V gene sequence: CDR1 SEHNR, CDR2 FQNEAQ (reference sequence). This CDR3 is 15 amino acids long. The chain's CDR3 is CASSHSGEANEKLFF. Written as DNA, the CDR3 is TGTGCCAGCAGCCACTCGGGGGAGGCTAATGAAAAACTGTTTTTT.

This clonotype showed up many times. The CDR3 DNA follows: TGCAGTGCTCCACTACCCGTGTCCTACAATGAGCAGTTCTTC. Its protein product is CSAPLPVSYNEQFF. The rearrangement uses TRBV20-1 and TRBJ2-1; D is undetermined. The CDR3 is 14 residues long. Germline CDR1 is DFQATT and CDR2 is SNEGSKA (reference sequence). V lost 5 bases, J lost 1 base, and 12 bases lay in between.

Turning to this clonotype: Just one base apart from a much larger clone, this may be a read error. This chain joins TRBV20-1 and TRBJ1-4; possible D gene TRBD1, 5 bases. The CDR3 runs to 15 residues. Germline V lookup: CDR1 DFQATT, CDR2 SNEGSKA (reference sequence). This chain's CDR3 is CSARRQGSTNEELFF. The DNA of the CDR3 is TGCAGTGCTAGGCGGCAGGGTAGCACTAATGAAGAACTGTTTTTT.

This clonotype was recorded at least ten times. This chain uses TRBV25-1 with TRBJ1-1; D gene uncertain. Germline V gene sequence: CDR1 MGHDK, CDR2 SYGVNS. The length of the CDR3 is 12 residues. Trimming cost V 8 bases and J 11 bases, with 18 bases left between them. CDR3: CASSEGPRGAFF. The DNA of the CDR3 is TGTGCCAGCTCTGAAGGACCCCGAGGGGCTTTCTTT.

This clonotype was picked up many times. The chain couples TRBV4-1 to TRBJ2-5; TRBD2 aligns across 8 bases. The CDR3 loop spans 15 amino acids. Germline-derived CDR1 and CDR2 are MGHRA and YSYEKL. The J segment lost 4 bases and the V segment lost 4 bases, leaving 8 bases of the junction unmatched. The CDR3: CASSPLGRAPETQYF. For the CDR3, the DNA is TGCGCCAGCAGCCCCCTCGGGAGGGCCCCAGAGACCCAGTACTTC.

In its sample, this clonotype was seen many times. This chain joins TRBV3-1 and TRBJ2-1, with unresolved D. V lost 4 bases, J lost 5 bases, and 15 bases lay in between. This CDR3 has 15 amino acids. Germline CDR1 and CDR2: LGHDT and YNNKEL (reference sequence). CDR3 region: CASSLGIGSHNEQFF. The DNA of the CDR3 is TGTGCCAGCAGCCTAGGAATAGGCTCACACAATGAGCAGTTCTTC.

CDR3 bases: TGCGCCAGCAGTGGTGGCTCTCTCTACGAGCAGTACTTC. This sequence encodes CASSGGSLYEQYF. The rearrangement joins TRBV10-1 to TRBJ2-7; D gene unclear. The CDR3 is 13 residues long. V lost 4 bases, J lost 3 bases, and 10 bases lay in between. Germline-derived CDR1 and CDR2 are WNHNN and SYGVQD (reference sequence).

This clonotype has a count of ten or more. This chain joins TRBV4-2 and TRBJ2-7; the D gene could be TRBD1 or TRBD2 (5 bases each). The V gene lost 0 bases and the J gene lost 3 bases, with 18 bases spanning the gap. CDR1 is LGHNA, CDR2 YNFKEQ, per germline. This CDR3 contains 17 residues. The CDR3 DNA is TGTGCCAGCAGCCAAGAGGGGACCATGCCACGTGTCTACGAGCAGTACTTC. It specifies CASSQEGTMPRVYEQYF.

This clonotype was detected ten times or more. This sequence joins TRBV20-1 and TRBJ1-1, with TRBD1 identical over 11 bases. V trimming: 1 base; J trimming: 0 bases; junction bases outside the gene matches: 4. Germline V gene sequence: CDR1 DFQATT, CDR2 SNEGSKA (reference sequence). The CDR3 sequence is 16 residues long. CDR3 in amino acids: CSARAGTGGLNTEAFF. In nucleotides, the CDR3 is TGCAGTGCTAGAGCGGGGACAGGGGGTCTGAACACTGAAGCTTTCTTT.

This clonotype occurred many times. The genes are TRBV9 and TRBJ2-5; D gene unclear. Trimming cost V 0 bases and J 1 base, with 7 bases left between them. Germline values: CDR1 SGDLS, CDR2 YYNGEE. The CDR3 consists of 14 residues. CDR3 region: CASSVGGSQETQYF. As DNA, the CDR3 is TGTGCCAGCAGCGTAGGAGGATCCCAAGAGACCCAGTACTTC.

At least ten counts were recorded for this clonotype. V is TRBV27 and J is TRBJ1-2; TRBD1 is a possible D gene (5 bases). CDR1 is MNHEY, CDR2 SMNVEV, per germline (reference sequence). Trimming left V 6 bases short and J 8 bases short, with 19 bases between. The CDR3 sequence is 14 residues long. In nucleotides, the CDR3 is TGTGCCAGCAGCTCGGGAGGTCCCCGGGACGGCTACACCTTC. Translating it yields CASSSGGPRDGYTF.

The chain has TRBV6-1 and TRBJ2-1; no clear D. Looked up from germline, CDR1 is MNHNS and CDR2 is SASEGT. This CDR3 comprises 14 residues. Trimming shortened V by 3 bases and J by 4 bases, and 10 bases separated the two germline ends. This CDR3 reads CASSDLLRYNEQFF. In DNA form, the CDR3 reads TGTGCCAGCAGTGACCTCCTTAGGTACAATGAGCAGTTCTTC.

This clonotype was seen repeatedly, ten times or more. The chain combines TRBV7-9 with TRBJ2-3; 7 positions agree with TRBD2. From germline, CDR1 is SEHNR and CDR2 FQNEAQ (reference sequence). The CDR3 is made up of 16 amino acids. Germline trimming cut 3 bases from V and 3 bases from J; bases unmatched to any gene: 9. The CDR3 sequence: CASSLSAGVQTDTQYF. Written as DNA, the CDR3 is TGTGCCAGCAGCTTGTCGGCGGGAGTTCAGACAGATACGCAGTATTTT.

This clonotype was observed many times. This chain connects TRBV10-2 to TRBJ2-1; D possibly corresponds to TRBD2 (6 bases). Germline CDR1 WSHSY, CDR2 SAAADI. V dropped 2 bases and J dropped 8 bases, with 16 bases sitting between them. The CDR3 extends over 15 amino acids. For the CDR3, the DNA is TGCGCCAGCAGTGAGGTGGGAGGCAACGGAGATGAGCAGTTCTTC. Its translation: CASSEVGGNGDEQFF.

This clonotype was seen at least ten times. This sequence joins TRBV12-3 or TRBV12-4 and TRBJ2-2; D is perhaps TRBD1 or TRBD2 (5 bases each). This CDR3 region has 19 residues. V shed 2 bases and J shed 1 base, with 20 bases lying between them. CDR3 residues: CASSLIPTWGSKNTGELFF. The CDR3 DNA follows: TGTGCCAGCAGTTTAATCCCAACCTGGGGGTCAAAGAACACCGGGGAGCTGTTTTTT.

About this clonotype: One base away lies a much larger clone, so this may be a sequencing read error. The chain combines TRBV4-1 with TRBJ2-1; 9 nucleotides align to TRBD2. Trimming at V came to 8 bases and at J to 14 bases, leaving 13 bases not matched to a gene. The germline gives CDR1 MGHRA, CDR2 YSYEKL. The CDR3 consists of 13 residues. CDR3: CASGSPGLAREFF. CDR3 nucleotide sequence: TGCGCCAGCGGCTCGCCGGGACTAGCCAGGGAGTTCTTC.

In this sample, this clonotype turned up many times. The CDR3 DNA is TGTGCCAGCTCACCAGGGAGGGCGGATGAAGCTTTCTTT. It specifies CASSPGRADEAFF. J is TRBJ1-1 and V is TRBV18, with D unclear. The CDR3 loop spans 13 amino acids. The V gene lost 2 bases and the J gene lost 7 bases, with 11 bases spanning the gap. Per the germline V gene, CDR1 is KGHSH and CDR2 is LQKENI.

This clonotype was seen repeatedly, ten times or more. The V gene is TRBV7-8, the J gene TRBJ1-5; D gene uncertain. V shed 3 bases and J shed 6 bases, with 15 bases lying between them. The CDR3 runs 15 residues. Germline V gene data show CDR1 as SGHVS and CDR2 as FQNEAQ. This chain's CDR3 is CASSLGLGISQPQHF. CDR3 bases: TGTGCCAGCAGCTTGGGGTTGGGTATATCTCAGCCCCAGCATTTT.

As for this clonotype: Given a much more abundant clone one base away, this may be a read error. The chain employs TRBV25-1 and TRBJ1-2, with 7 positions matching TRBD1. The germline CDR1 and CDR2 sequences are MGHDK and SYGVNS. This CDR3 is built from 13 residues. V was pared by 4 bases and J by 8 bases, with 7 bases of the junction left unmatched. The CDR3, as DNA: TGTGCCAGCAGTGCTCCCACAGGGGCGGGCTACACCTTC. This translates into CASSAPTGAGYTF.

On this clonotype: The germline gene is not matched at one end of the junction; a read error may be the cause. This chain connects TRBV29-1 to TRBJ1-5; D not resolved. Germline-derived CDR1 and CDR2 are SQVTM and ANQGSEA. The CDR3 loop spans 13 amino acids. CDR3 nucleotides: TGCAGCGCCCAGCTGGGTTCCAATCAGCTCCAGCATTTT. Translation gives CSAQLGSNQLQHF.

In this sample, this clonotype turned up a few times. The genes are TRBV27 and TRBJ2-7; D unclear. Trimming pared 2 bases from V and 5 bases from J, leaving 10 bases between. The CDR3 is made up of 13 amino acids. Germline V gene sequence: CDR1 MNHEY, CDR2 SMNVEV (reference sequence). CDR3 protein: CASSLTPRDEQYF. The CDR3, as DNA: TGTGCCAGCAGTTTAACCCCCCGGGACGAGCAGTACTTC.

This clonotype was seen ten or more times. The chain links TRBV20-1 to TRBJ1-4; D gene uncertain. This CDR3 has 13 residues. Germline V gene sequence: CDR1 DFQATT, CDR2 SNEGSKA (reference sequence). The germline V and J ends were trimmed by 3 bases and 5 bases, with 10 bases remaining between them. CDR3 amino acids: CSASGLLNEKLFF. In DNA, the CDR3 is TGCAGTGCTAGTGGTCTGCTGAATGAAAAACTGTTTTTT.

This clonotype came up many times. As DNA, the CDR3 is TGCAGCGCCCTTCGGGCGGGAGGAGGCAATGAGCAGTTCTTC. It is translated as CSALRAGGGNEQFF. The chain recombines TRBV29-1 with TRBJ2-1; 8 positions agree with TRBD2. In germline, CDR1 is SQVTM, CDR2 ANQGSEA. The length of the CDR3 is 14 residues. V trimming: 7 bases; J trimming: 6 bases; junction bases outside the gene matches: 11.